Sequencing of this T cell receptor beta chain was carried out in a study of control samples from healthy donors and cancer patients (dated by TCRdb to about 2020). Library prep was done by the immunoSEQ multiplex PCR assay. In TCRdb, the immuneACCESS table is reduced to in-frame sequences with V and J assigned. These tables do not hold every clone; where another copy was compared, an unresolved V gene accounts for under half, and the others remain unexplained. For this sample the table gives approximately 89,000 clones, of which approximately 89% were detected only once. Roughly 20% of the sample comes from the top ten. Remarks on this clone: Its antigen is currently not known. Per-base quality was not reported, and no clone a single base away is much larger than it.

The TCR sequence derives from a man aged 30-40 years in good health. The sequenced material came from blood.

Here the CDR3 is given as CASSLAGGPHEQYF. The bases are TGTGCCAGCAGCTTAGCGGGGGGGCCCCACGAGCAGTACTTC. Recombination connected TRBV7-2 to TRBJ2-7; a weak D assignment points to TRBD2 (7 bases agree). From the cysteine through the phenylalanine, the CDR3 covers 14 amino acids. Kept here is only the CDR3 DNA, which spans 42 bases and is read in frame from base 1. V is pared back by 0 bases and J by 5 bases, with 11 bases lying between the germline termini. Reading the germline V gene gives CDR1 SGHTA and CDR2 FQGNSA. When the CDR3 is completed using the reference TRBV7-2 and TRBJ2-7 genes on either side, the full variable domain is GAGVSQSPSNKVTEKGKDVELRCDPISGHTALYWYRQSLGQGLEFLIYFQGNSAPDKSGLPSDRFSAERTGGSVSTLTIQRTQQEDSAVYLCASSLAGGPHEQYFGPGTRLTVT.